Following are 10 T cell receptor beta chains from one sample sequenced in a study of beta chain features in type 1 diabetes. What was sequenced were expressed TCRB transcripts, since all of the isolated RNA had been reverse transcribed. Profiled with immunoSEQ multiplex PCR; TCRdb holds only in-frame clones, not every one. The top ten hold approximately 0.053% of the sample, which has about 260,000 clones, under 70% seen once. The sample comprised naive CD4+ T cells from blood. The receptor source for this set is a young man in good health.

The chain combines TRBV29-1 with TRBJ2-5; D is unresolved. This CDR3 is 12 amino acids long. Germline CDR1 reads SQVTM; CDR2 reads ANQGSEA. V lost 6 bases, J lost 1 base, and 9 bases lay in between. CDR3 residues: CSVGRGQETQYF. In nucleotides, the CDR3 is TGCAGCGTGGGTCGCGGCCAAGAGACCCAGTACTTC.

V and J are TRBV30 and TRBJ1-2; D is perhaps TRBD1 (5 bases). The CDR3 extends over 13 amino acids. V shed 6 bases and J shed 4 bases, with 15 bases lying between them. Germline CDR1 and CDR2: GTSNPN and SVGIG (reference sequence). CDR3 residues: CACDSNLIYGYTF. The CDR3 bases are TGTGCCTGTGACAGTAACCTAATCTATGGCTACACCTTC.

The chain recombines TRBV7-2 with TRBJ2-1; maybe TRBD1 (5 bases). Germline V gives CDR1 SGHTA, CDR2 FQGNSA. V gave up 5 bases and J gave up 0 bases, with 11 bases separating them. This CDR3 has 15 amino acids. CDR3 nucleotides: TGTGCCAGCAGCGGCAGGGCCAGCTCCTACAATGAGCAGTTCTTC. Its protein is CASSGRASSYNEQFF.

The chain carries TRBV10-3 and TRBJ1-5; possible D gene TRBD1, 5 bases. The V and J ends lost 5 bases and 1 base respectively, with 6 bases between them. Germline CDR1 reads ENHRY; CDR2 reads SYGVKD. This CDR3 is built from 13 residues. The CDR3 here is CAISWDSNQPQHF. The CDR3 DNA sequence: TGTGCCATCAGTTGGGACAGCAATCAGCCCCAGCATTTT.

The genes are TRBV7-2 and TRBJ2-3; 7 bases are shared with TRBD2. V lost 3 bases to trimming and J lost 2 bases; unmatched junction nucleotides: 5. The V gene's germline CDR1 is SGHTA and CDR2 FQGNSA. The CDR3 runs 15 residues. The CDR3 protein is CASSFSAGSTDTQYF. DNA of the CDR3: TGTGCCAGCAGCTTTTCAGCGGGGTCCACAGATACGCAGTATTTT.

This clone has more than one count but fewer than ten. The sample contains more than one DNA sequence encoding this CDR3. This chain uses TRBV27 with TRBJ2-7; D gene unclear. The CDR3 is made up of 13 amino acids. From germline, CDR1 is MNHEY and CDR2 SMNVEV (reference sequence). Trimming took 6 bases from V and 1 from J, leaving 10 bases between them. CDR3 nucleotide sequence: TGTGCCAGCAGCTCCGACTCTTCCTACGAGCAGTACTTC. Amino acid sequence: CASSSDSSYEQYF.

The chain uses TRBV7-2 and TRBJ2-5; 7 bases match TRBD1. The V gene's germline CDR1 is SGHTA and CDR2 FQGNSA. The CDR3 spans 14 residues. V gave up 3 bases and J gave up 3 bases; unmatched junction bases: 4. CDR3 loop: CASSFWTGEETQYF. Written as DNA, the CDR3 is TGTGCCAGCAGCTTCTGGACAGGCGAAGAGACCCAGTACTTC.

The V gene is TRBV25-1, the J gene TRBJ2-7, with a weak D call TRBD2 (6 bases). The CDR3 consists of 11 residues. The V gene lost 7 bases and the J gene lost 9 bases, with 13 bases spanning the gap. Germline V CDR1 and CDR2: MGHDK, SYGVNS. The CDR3 DNA reads as TGTGCCAGCACTTACTACGGGGGGCAGTACTTC. Its protein is CASTYYGGQYF.

This clone has just a few counts. CDR3 bases: TGCAGCGTTGAAGGAATGGCTAACTATGGCTACACCTTC. Protein product: CSVEGMANYGYTF. The genes are TRBV29-1 and TRBJ1-2; D call uncertain. This CDR3 contains 13 residues. Trimming took 1 base from V and 0 from J, leaving 6 bases between them. CDR1 and CDR2 from the germline V gene are SQVTM and ANQGSEA.

This chain connects TRBV5-4 to TRBJ2-3, with a weak D call TRBD2 (6 bases). The CDR3 is made up of 15 amino acids. In germline, CDR1 is SGHNT, CDR2 YYREEE (reference sequence). The V gene lost 0 bases and the J gene lost 5 bases, with 13 bases spanning the gap. The CDR3 DNA is TGTGCCAGCAGCTTGGCGGGGGATTTGGGAGATACGCAGTATTTT. This gives the protein CASSLAGDLGDTQYF.